This T cell receptor (beta chain) was captured by sequencing in a study of T cells in lung cancer brain metastases. The overall study: Median interval between primary and brain metastasis samples was about 47 weeks. Study-level results: Paired lesions shared few clones; most were lesion-specific (mean Morisita about 0.23).

To note about this clone: Its antigen is undetermined.

Only in-frame clones appear in the TCRdb table, and some are missing; sequencing was by immunoSEQ multiplex PCR. The table has roughly 6,600 clones, 86% seen once. CDR3 length: 14 residues. Deletions cut 3 bases from V and 1 base from J, with 4 bases between. In germline, CDR1 is SGHTA, CDR2 FQGNSA. Resection was for synchronous oligometastatic disease or a late solitary brain metastasis recurrence. This receptor was obtained from a man aged 45-65 years with non-small cell lung cancer. This chain joins TRBV7-2 and TRBJ1-6; D unresolved. Sequencing used tumor tissue from the primary lung tumor. Here the CDR3 DNA reads TGTGCCAGCAGCTTGATATCCTATAATTCACCCCTCCACTTT. This translates into CASSLISYNSPLHF. The variable domain in full, with the rest retrieved from reference TRBV7-2 and TRBJ1-6, is GAGVSQSPSNKVTEKGKDVELRCDPISGHTALYWYRQSLGQGLEFLIYFQGNSAPDKSGLPSDRFSAERTGGSVSTLTIQRTQQEDSAVYLCASSLISYNSPLHFGNGTRLTVT.